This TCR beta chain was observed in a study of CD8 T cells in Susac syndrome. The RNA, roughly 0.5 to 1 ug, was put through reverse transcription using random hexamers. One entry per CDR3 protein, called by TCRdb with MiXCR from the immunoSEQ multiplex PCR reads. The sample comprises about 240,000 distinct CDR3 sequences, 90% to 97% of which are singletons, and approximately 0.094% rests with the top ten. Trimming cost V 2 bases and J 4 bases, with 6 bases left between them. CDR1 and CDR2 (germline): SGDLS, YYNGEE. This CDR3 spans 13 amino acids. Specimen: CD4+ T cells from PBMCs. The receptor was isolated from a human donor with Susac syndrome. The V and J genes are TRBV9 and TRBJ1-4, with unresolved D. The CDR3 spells CASSVRFNEKLFF. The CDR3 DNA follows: TGTGCCAGCAGCGTTAGATTTAATGAAAAACTGTTTTTT.